This T cell receptor beta chain appears in the sequencing data of a study of OX40 agonist ivuxolimab in advanced cancers. Study summary: Each dose-escalation patient presented with hepatocellular carcinoma, melanoma, renal cell or head and neck cancer.

The protocol was immunoSEQ multiplex PCR, while the TCRdb copy is restricted to in-frame clones and leaves out a portion. In the table there are some 90,000 clones, roughly 91% of which are singletons. Study-wide findings and caveats: Among patients with partial responses at 0.1-3.0 mg/kg, clonal expansion was among the lowest. The study observed clonal expansion of CD4+ and CD8+ blood T cells by week 6 at 0.1 to 3.0 mg/kg.

Patients were excluded for autoimmune disease history or systemic immunosuppression. This CDR3 has 15 amino acids. Trimming at V came to 4 bases and at J to 4 bases, leaving 9 bases not matched to a gene. CDR1 and CDR2 from the germline V gene are SGHRS and YFSETQ. Comment on this clone: Its antigen is still unknown.

The V call is TRBV5-1, the J call TRBJ2-7, with TRBD2 matching over 9 bases. The source is an adult with an advanced solid tumor such as melanoma, head and neck, liver or kidney cancer. Sequences were derived from CD4+ or CD8+ T cells sorted from blood, sampled in a trial of the OX40 agonist ivuxolimab. CDR3 protein: CASSRRAGGEYEQYF. For the CDR3, the DNA is TGCGCCAGCAGCCGCCGGGCGGGGGGGGAATACGAGCAGTACTTC. The full variable domain, its missing parts supplied by reference TRBV5-1 and TRBJ2-7, is KAGVTQTPRYLIKTRGQQVTLSCSPISGHRSVSWYQQTPGQGLQFLFEYFSETQRNKGNFPGRFSGRQFSNSRSEMNVSTLELGDSALYLCASSRRAGGEYEQYFGPGTRLTVT.